The 8 T cell receptor beta chains listed next were all sequenced from one sample in a study of blood T cell repertoires in COVID-19. The repertoire was sequenced with immunoSEQ multiplex PCR; TCRdb's copy has only in-frame clones and lacks some. The sample lists about 200,000 clones, 80% to 90% occurring once. Specimen: peripheral blood. These receptors were taken from a man aged 60 to 75 who had recovered from COVID-19.

This chain uses TRBV7-2 with TRBJ2-1, with TRBD2 as a possible D gene (6 bases). V dropped 3 bases and J dropped 2 bases, with 11 bases sitting between them. Germline values: CDR1 SGHTA, CDR2 FQGNSA. This CDR3 is 15 amino acids long. CDR3: CASSFFTGAYNEQFF. CDR3 in DNA: TGTGCCAGCAGCTTTTTTACGGGGGCCTACAATGAGCAGTTCTTC. Filled out from reference TRBV7-2 and TRBJ2-1, the complete variable domain reads GAGVSQSPSNKVTEKGKDVELRCDPISGHTALYWYRQSLGQGLEFLIYFQGNSAPDKSGLPSDRFSAERTGGSVSTLTIQRTQQEDSAVYLCASSFFTGAYNEQFFGPGTRLTVL.

V is TRBV27 and J is TRBJ2-4; D is unclear. Germline CDR1 reads MNHEY; CDR2 reads SMNVEV (reference sequence). This CDR3 comprises 16 residues. The ends were cut back, 4 bases at V and 4 bases at J, with 17 bases in the middle. This CDR3 is CASSSLTAPVKNIQYF. In DNA form, the CDR3 reads TGTGCCAGCAGTTCACTGACTGCCCCTGTAAAAAACATTCAGTACTTC.

The chain recombines TRBV11-2 with TRBJ2-3; D gene unclear. The CDR3 has 15 amino acids. Per the germline V gene, CDR1 is SGHAT and CDR2 is FQNNGV. V gave up 5 bases and J gave up 0 bases, with 12 bases separating them. CDR3 residues: CASSTGLASTDTQYF. The CDR3 DNA reads TGTGCCAGCAGCACCGGTCTTGCCAGCACAGATACGCAGTATTTT. Together with reference TRBV11-2 and TRBJ2-3, the CDR3 gives the full variable domain: EAGVAQSPRYKIIEKRQSVAFWCNPISGHATLYWYQQILGQGPKLLIQFQNNGVVDDSQLPKDRFSAERLKGVDSTLKIQPAKLEDSAVYLCASSTGLASTDTQYFGPGTRLTVL.

The chain links TRBV5-1 to TRBJ1-6, with D possibly matching TRBD1 (5 bases). Germline V gives CDR1 SGHRS, CDR2 YFSETQ. V was cut by 2 bases and J by 8 bases, with 8 bases left in between. The length of the CDR3 is 13 residues. The CDR3 loop reads CASSFLGDSPLHF. As DNA, the CDR3 is TGCGCCAGCAGCTTCTTAGGGGATTCACCCCTCCACTTT.

The J gene is TRBJ1-2, the V gene TRBV28; D is uncertain. Germline assignment: CDR1 MDHEN and CDR2 SYDVKM. The germline V and J ends were trimmed by 4 bases and 0 bases, with 6 bases remaining between them. The CDR3 totals 13 residues. Written as DNA, the CDR3 is TGTGCCAGCAGTTACGGAGCTAACTATGGCTACACCTTC. This encodes CASSYGANYGYTF.

The CDR3 protein is CALDRGGNQPQHF. The CDR3 DNA reads TGTGCCTTGGACAGGGGAGGCAATCAGCCCCAGCATTTT. The genes are TRBV30 and TRBJ1-5, with 9 bases fitting TRBD1. Germline values: CDR1 GTSNPN, CDR2 SVGIG (reference sequence). J was trimmed by 2 bases and V by 7 bases; bases with no gene match: 3. The CDR3 loop spans 13 amino acids.

The V gene is TRBV25-1, the J gene TRBJ1-1, with D unclear. This CDR3 comprises 13 residues. V gave up 5 bases and J gave up 1 base, with 8 bases separating them. Germline V gene lookup returns CDR1 MGHDK and CDR2 SYGVNS. This chain's CDR3 is CASSHSGNTEAFF. As DNA, the CDR3 is TGTGCCAGCAGTCATTCAGGGAACACTGAAGCTTTCTTT.

A few counts support this clone. The rearrangement joins TRBV7-3 to TRBJ2-1; 7 positions match TRBD2. V gave up 5 bases and J gave up 8 bases; unmatched junction bases: 21. In germline, CDR1 is SGHTA, CDR2 FQGTGA. CDR3 length equals 18 residues. The DNA for the CDR3 is TGTGCCAGCAGCACTCGAGGCCCCGGGACTACTTCTTACCATGAGCAGTTCTTC. Protein: CASSTRGPGTTSYHEQFF. Variable domain in full (rest from reference TRBV7-3 and TRBJ2-1): GAGVSQTPSNKVTEKGKYVELRCDPISGHTALYWYRQSLGQGPEFLIYFQGTGAADDSGLPNDRFFAVRPEGSVSTLKIQRTERGDSAVYLCASSTRGPGTTSYHEQFFGPGTRLTVL.